A selection of T cell receptor beta chains follows, all from one sample in a study of blood T cell repertoires in COVID-19. Data came from immunoSEQ multiplex PCR; TCRdb stores just in-frame clones and leaves some out. The table has more than 100,000 clones, about 91% seen once. The material sequenced was peripheral blood. These receptors came from a woman aged 45-59 years with active or convalescent COVID-19. Each CDR3 is given with its conserved first and last residue. The D gene is left open where the match is weak. The size entry is marked missing in some rows and otherwise reads once, few, many or a size class.

j_gene: TRBJ2-2
abundance: .
d_gene: TRBD2
v_gene: TRBV25-1
CDR3aa: CASSALTSGITGELFF
CDR3nt: TGTGCCAGCAGTGCCCTGACTAGCGGGATTACCGGGGAGCTGTTTTTT

j_gene: TRBJ2-7
abundance: .
d_gene: TRBD2
v_gene: TRBV9
CDR3aa: CASSPLTGTSVYEQYF
CDR3nt: TGTGCCAGCAGCCCTCTTACCGGGACTAGCGTCTACGAGCAGTACTTC

j_gene: TRBJ2-7
abundance: .
d_gene: TRBD2
v_gene: TRBV28
CDR3aa: CASDGGNPYEQYF
CDR3nt: TGTGCCAGCGACGGGGGGAACCCCTACGAGCAGTACTTC

j_gene: TRBJ2-3
abundance: .
d_gene: .
v_gene: TRBV4-3
CDR3aa: CASSRNYRRFSTDTQYF
CDR3nt: TGCGCCAGCAGCCGGAACTATCGGCGCTTCAGCACAGATACGCAGTATTTT

j_gene: TRBJ2-5
abundance: .
d_gene: .
v_gene: TRBV28
CDR3aa: CASLETQYF
CDR3nt: TGTGCCAGCCTCGAGACCCAGTACTTC

j_gene: TRBJ2-2
abundance: .
d_gene: .
v_gene: TRBV11-2
CDR3aa: CASSLLQGNTGELFF
CDR3nt: TGTGCCAGCAGCTTGTTACAGGGGAACACCGGGGAGCTGTTTTTT

j_gene: TRBJ2-7
abundance: .
d_gene: .
v_gene: TRBV5-4
CDR3aa: CASSPGGYAVHEQYF
CDR3nt: TGTGCCAGCAGCCCGGGGGGCTATGCAGTCCACGAGCAGTACTTC

j_gene: TRBJ2-1
abundance: .
d_gene: TRBD2
v_gene: TRBV28
CDR3aa: CASSLAGGFYEQFF
CDR3nt: TGTGCCAGCAGCCTCGCGGGAGGGTTCTATGAGCAGTTCTTC

j_gene: TRBJ2-1
abundance: .
d_gene: .
v_gene: TRBV6-4
CDR3aa: CASSEGGAAPYNEQFF
CDR3nt: TGTGCCAGCAGTGAAGGGGGAGCGGCACCCTACAATGAGCAGTTCTTC

j_gene: TRBJ2-1
abundance: .
d_gene: TRBD2
v_gene: TRBV28
CDR3aa: CASTRWASGNNEQFF
CDR3nt: TGTGCCAGCACCAGATGGGCTAGCGGAAACAATGAGCAGTTCTTC

j_gene: TRBJ2-1
abundance: .
d_gene: .
v_gene: TRBV5-6
CDR3aa: CASSFWNAGPRALNEQFF
CDR3nt: TGTGCCAGCAGCTTTTGGAACGCTGGACCCAGGGCTTTAAATGAGCAGTTCTTC

j_gene: TRBJ2-1
abundance: .
d_gene: .
v_gene: TRBV27
CDR3aa: CASSLRGNSQFF
CDR3nt: TGTGCCAGCAGTTTACGAGGAAACTCACAGTTCTTC

j_gene: TRBJ2-7
abundance: .
d_gene: .
v_gene: TRBV9
CDR3aa: CASSVGVSGGEQYF
CDR3nt: TGTGCCAGCAGCGTAGGGGTTAGCGGCGGCGAGCAGTACTTC

j_gene: TRBJ2-7
abundance: .
d_gene: TRBD1
v_gene: TRBV7-9
CDR3aa: CASSLWDRVGEQYF
CDR3nt: TGTGCCAGCAGCTTATGGGACAGGGTAGGCGAGCAGTACTTC

j_gene: TRBJ1-6
abundance: .
d_gene: .
v_gene: TRBV28
CDR3aa: CASTESGNSPLHF
CDR3nt: TGTGCCAGCACCGAATCGGGTAATTCACCCCTCCACTTT

j_gene: TRBJ2-5
abundance: .
d_gene: .
v_gene: TRBV4-2
CDR3aa: CASSPGTRQETQYF
CDR3nt: TGTGCCAGCAGCCCGGGAACCCGACAAGAGACCCAGTACTTC

j_gene: TRBJ2-7
abundance: .
d_gene: .
v_gene: TRBV4-1
CDR3aa: CASSPRDGSSYEQYF
CDR3nt: TGCGCCAGCAGCCCCCGGGACGGGAGCTCCTACGAGCAGTACTTC

j_gene: TRBJ2-7
abundance: .
d_gene: TRBD1
v_gene: TRBV30
CDR3aa: CAWRGRGIPYEQYF
CDR3nt: TGTGCCTGGAGGGGCAGGGGGATCCCCTACGAGCAGTACTTC

j_gene: TRBJ2-3
abundance: once
d_gene: .
v_gene: TRBV28
CDR3aa: CASSQQDIYTDTQYF
CDR3nt: TGTGCCAGCAGCCAACAGGACATCTACACAGATACGCAGTATTTT

j_gene: TRBJ2-5
abundance: .
d_gene: TRBD1
v_gene: TRBV19
CDR3aa: CASSIVAGGETQYF
CDR3nt: TGTGCCAGTAGTATCGTAGCAGGGGGCGAGACCCAGTACTTC

j_gene: TRBJ1-5
abundance: .
d_gene: .
v_gene: TRBV10-2
CDR3aa: CASSVTREDQPQHF
CDR3nt: TGCGCCAGCAGTGTGACAAGGGAGGATCAGCCCCAGCATTTT

j_gene: TRBJ2-2
abundance: .
d_gene: TRBD1
v_gene: TRBV9
CDR3aa: CASSVEDRANTGELFF
CDR3nt: TGTGCCAGCAGCGTAGAAGACAGGGCGAACACCGGGGAGCTGTTTTTT

j_gene: TRBJ2-5
abundance: .
d_gene: TRBD2
v_gene: TRBV28
CDR3aa: CASSLNGGSGETQYF
CDR3nt: TGTGCCAGCAGTTTAAATGGCGGGAGCGGAGAGACCCAGTACTTC

j_gene: TRBJ2-7
abundance: .
d_gene: .
v_gene: TRBV7-2
CDR3aa: CASSLSRATYEQYF
CDR3nt: TGTGCCAGCAGCTTATCGCGGGCGACCTACGAGCAGTACTTC

j_gene: TRBJ1-5
abundance: .
d_gene: TRBD1
v_gene: TRBV27
CDR3aa: CASSSGTGNNQPQHF
CDR3nt: TGTGCCAGCAGTTCCGGGACAGGGAACAATCAGCCCCAGCATTTT

j_gene: TRBJ1-4
abundance: .
d_gene: .
v_gene: TRBV5-4
CDR3aa: CASRMGGATNEKLFF
CDR3nt: TGTGCCAGCAGGATGGGAGGGGCAACTAATGAAAAACTGTTTTTT

j_gene: TRBJ1-1
abundance: .
d_gene: .
v_gene: TRBV3-1/TRBV3-2
CDR3aa: CASSHRIAGAEAFF
CDR3nt: TGTGCCAGCAGCCATAGGATCGCGGGGGCTGAAGCTTTCTTT

j_gene: TRBJ2-1
abundance: .
d_gene: TRBD2
v_gene: TRBV2
CDR3aa: CASSDLGLAANNEQFF
CDR3nt: TGTGCCAGCAGCGACTTGGGACTAGCGGCTAACAATGAGCAGTTCTTC

j_gene: TRBJ2-1
abundance: .
d_gene: .
v_gene: TRBV19
CDR3aa: CASSTKTTGNEQFF
CDR3nt: TGTGCCAGTAGTACGAAGACTACTGGGAATGAGCAGTTCTTC

j_gene: TRBJ1-6
abundance: .
d_gene: TRBD1
v_gene: TRBV7-2
CDR3aa: CASSLDRGSSPLHF
CDR3nt: TGTGCCAGCAGCCTGGACAGGGGAAGTTCACCCCTCCACTTT

j_gene: TRBJ1-2
abundance: .
d_gene: TRBD1
v_gene: TRBV7-9
CDR3aa: CASSRLFGQGLGYTF
CDR3nt: TGTGCCAGCAGCCGTTTATTTGGACAGGGCCTAGGCTACACCTTC

j_gene: TRBJ2-7
abundance: .
d_gene: .
v_gene: TRBV21-1
CDR3aa: CASSEGEQYF
CDR3nt: TGTGCCAGCAGCGAGGGCGAGCAGTACTTC

j_gene: TRBJ2-7
abundance: .
d_gene: .
v_gene: TRBV28
CDR3aa: CASSSGSYEQYF
CDR3nt: TGTGCCAGCAGTTCAGGGTCCTACGAGCAGTACTTC

j_gene: TRBJ1-5
abundance: .
d_gene: TRBD1
v_gene: TRBV28
CDR3aa: CASSFLQGHQPQHF
CDR3nt: TGTGCCAGCAGTTTTCTACAGGGGCATCAGCCCCAGCATTTT

j_gene: TRBJ2-7
abundance: once
d_gene: TRBD2
v_gene: TRBV28
CDR3aa: CASRLTSGRNYEQYF
CDR3nt: TGTGCCAGCAGGCTGACTAGCGGGAGGAACTACGAGCAGTACTTC

j_gene: TRBJ2-1
abundance: .
d_gene: .
v_gene: TRBV12-3/TRBV12-4
CDR3aa: CASSLRASRQFF
CDR3nt: TGTGCCAGCAGTTTAAGGGCTAGCCGACAGTTCTTC

j_gene: TRBJ2-5
abundance: .
d_gene: TRBD1
v_gene: TRBV5-5
CDR3aa: CASKRTGQETQYF
CDR3nt: TGTGCCAGCAAAAGGACAGGCCAAGAGACCCAGTACTTC

j_gene: TRBJ2-5
abundance: once
d_gene: .
v_gene: TRBV3-1/TRBV3-2
CDR3aa: CASSQEWETNLQETQYF
CDR3nt: TGTGCCAGCAGCCAAGAGTGGGAGACTAACCTCCAAGAGACCCAGTACTTC

j_gene: TRBJ2-1
abundance: .
d_gene: .
v_gene: TRBV20-1
CDR3aa: CSARLVNEQFF
CDR3nt: TGCAGTGCTAGATTAGTCAATGAGCAGTTCTTC

j_gene: TRBJ2-1
abundance: few
d_gene: .
v_gene: TRBV4-2
CDR3aa: CASSQRPGDYNEQFF
CDR3nt: TGTGCCAGCAGCCAGAGGCCCGGAGATTACAATGAGCAGTTCTTC

j_gene: TRBJ2-5
abundance: .
d_gene: TRBD2
v_gene: TRBV5-1
CDR3aa: CASSFTSGSEQYF
CDR3nt: TGCGCCAGCAGCTTCACTAGCGGGAGCGAACAGTACTTC

j_gene: TRBJ2-1
abundance: .
d_gene: TRBD2
v_gene: TRBV28
CDR3aa: CASTLAGPYNEQFF
CDR3nt: TGTGCCAGCACTCTAGCGGGGCCATACAATGAGCAGTTCTTC